These 9 T cell receptor beta chains were all obtained from the same sample, sequenced in a study of blood T cells in healthy people across ages. It was with a sample-barcoded 5' primer and a J-beta primer mix that a second PCR of roughly 6 to 12 cycles was run. TCRdb re-analysed the 5' RACE reads in MiXCR, keeping a single row per CDR3 protein. The table has over 1,500,000 distinct CDR3 sequences, about 50% seen once. Sequenced material: blood. The receptors were sampled from a middle-aged woman in good health.

This clonotype has more than one count but fewer than ten. This rearrangement joins TRBV27 to TRBJ2-7; a weak D match, TRBD1 (6 bases). Germline V gene sequence: CDR1 MNHEY, CDR2 SMNVEV (reference sequence). The CDR3 length is 14 residues. Trimming took off 10 bases at V and 2 bases at J, with 18 bases between the two ends. CDR3 nucleotides: TGTGCCACCGCCCTAACCAGGGGAGCCTACGAGCAGTACTTC. Its protein product is CATALTRGAYEQYF.

This clonotype was picked up a small number of times. This rearrangement joins TRBV28 to TRBJ2-3; D is unresolved. V lost 5 bases to trimming and J lost 4 bases, with 10 bases between them. Germline CDR1 reads MDHEN; CDR2 reads SYDVKM. The CDR3 consists of 13 residues. For the CDR3, the DNA is TGTGCCAGCAGTGCGAGACTGGCAGATACGCAGTATTTT. The encoded protein is CASSARLADTQYF.

This clonotype occurred a few times. V and J are TRBV27 and TRBJ2-7, with D perhaps matching TRBD1 (6 bases). The V gene lost 2 bases and the J gene lost 0 bases, with 11 bases spanning the gap. This CDR3 comprises 15 residues. Looked up from germline, CDR1 is MNHEY and CDR2 is SMNVEV (reference sequence). The CDR3 reads CASSLRGTASYEQYF. The CDR3 DNA reads as TGTGCCAGCAGTTTAAGGGGGACCGCCTCCTACGAGCAGTACTTC.

The genes are TRBV20-1 and TRBJ1-5; no definite D call. This CDR3 contains 16 residues. Trimming left V 3 bases short and J 1 base short, with 16 bases between. Germline CDR1 and CDR2: DFQATT and SNEGSKA (reference sequence). As DNA, the CDR3 is TGCAGTGCTAGGCGTGCTGTAGGACGGAGCAATCAGCCCCAGCATTTT. It is translated as CSARRAVGRSNQPQHF.

Turning to this clonotype: An end of the junction differs from the germline gene, which may be a read error. The genes are TRBV9 and TRBJ1-5; possibly TRBD1 for D (6 bases). The CDR3 length is 15 residues. CDR1 is SGDLS, CDR2 YYNGEE, per germline. This chain's CDR3 is CANSVGTGSNQPQHF. The CDR3 DNA reads as TGTGCCAACAGCGTGGGAACAGGGAGCAATCAGCCCCAGCATTTT.

This clonotype was seen a few times. V is TRBV29-1 and J is TRBJ2-1; 8 nucleotides line up with TRBD2. Trimming cost V 8 bases and J 7 bases; bases outside gene matches: 7. The germline V gene has CDR1 SQVTM and CDR2 ANQGSEA. The CDR3 consists of 12 residues. The CDR3 sequence: CSLERGPNEQFF. The CDR3 nucleotides are TGCAGCTTGGAGCGGGGGCCAAATGAGCAGTTCTTC.

This clonotype was found a few times. The chain recombines TRBV7-2 with TRBJ2-5; D gene unclear. The end of the DNA aligns better with TRBJ2-7, so the J call may be wrong. Germline V CDR1 and CDR2: SGHTA, FQGNSA. This CDR3 is built from 12 residues. This chain's CDR3 is CASSWVADEQYF. The CDR3 coding sequence is TGTGCCAGCAGCTGGGTGGCGGACGAGCAGTACTTC.

The rearrangement joins TRBV10-3 to TRBJ2-2; no clear D gene. The CDR3 runs to 15 residues. The germline V gene has CDR1 ENHRY and CDR2 SYGVKD. Trimming left V 0 bases short and J 2 bases short, with 7 bases between. The CDR3 sequence is CAISESRANTGELFF. Written as DNA, the CDR3 is TGTGCCATCAGTGAGTCCCGAGCAAACACCGGGGAGCTGTTTTTT.

This clonotype was counted only a few times. The V and J genes are TRBV10-3 and TRBJ1-1; the match to TRBD1 covers 7 bases. V gave up 7 bases and J gave up 0 bases; unmatched junction bases: 2. Germline loops: CDR1 ENHRY, CDR2 SYGVKD. This CDR3 contains 13 residues. The CDR3 region is CAIKGTVNTEAFF. In DNA, the CDR3 is TGTGCCATCAAAGGGACAGTGAACACTGAAGCTTTCTTT.